The T cell receptor beta chain under discussion was sequenced for a study of blood T cell repertoires in COVID-19. Background on the study: Sources were T cells, B-cell-depleted T cells, or PBMCs; the material itself was cDNA or gDNA.

Only in-frame clones appear in the TCRdb table, and some are missing; sequencing was by immunoSEQ multiplex PCR. The sample yields about 100,000 clones, roughly nine tenths seen once. Germline loops: CDR1 MGHRA, CDR2 YSYEKL. The CDR3 has 15 residues. Trimming removed 1 base from V and 4 bases from J; junction bases left unmatched: 3. The rearrangement joins TRBV4-1 to TRBJ2-5, with 10 bases lining up with TRBD2. Sequencing used peripheral blood. The receptor's source is a young man in a cohort sampled during active COVID-19. The CDR3 DNA sequence: TGCGCCAGCAGCCAAGGACTAGCGGGCCCAGAGACCCAGTACTTC. Translated: CASSQGLAGPETQYF.